The 24 T cell receptor beta chains below come from one sample, sequenced in a study of response to subunit inactivated influenza vaccine. Via MiXCR, TCRdb re-called the RT-PCR reads, giving one row per CDR3 protein. Here the sample spans about 180,000 distinct CDR3 sequences, around a tenth being singletons. The specimen was CD8+ T cells sorted from PBMCs, collected around 2 years after vaccination. The source of these receptors is a man between 50 and 75 years old who received an inactivated influenza vaccine.

This clonotype was seen repeatedly, ten times or more. The chain employs TRBV29-1 and TRBJ2-5; 9 bases are a match to TRBD1. CDR3 length equals 11 residues. CDR1 and CDR2 from the germline V gene are SQVTM and ANQGSEA. V shed 6 bases and J 7 bases; nucleotides not matched to a gene: 3. As DNA, the CDR3 is TGCAGCGTGGCGGGACAGGGGACCCAGTACTTC. It encodes CSVAGQGTQYF.

About this clonotype itself: An end of the junction does not agree with germline; a read error may underlie this. This chain uses TRBV20-1 with TRBJ2-2, with 8 bases identical to TRBD2. Per the germline V gene, CDR1 is DFQATT and CDR2 is SNEGSKA (reference sequence). The CDR3 extends over 18 amino acids. The CDR3 DNA follows: TGCAGTGCTAGAGATCCACTAGCGGAAGGGCCGGGCACCGGGGCGCTGTTTTTT. Protein: CSARDPLAEGPGTGALFF.

V gene TRBV27 combines with J gene TRBJ1-1; 9 nucleotides agree with TRBD1. The CDR3 is 15 amino acids. The germline CDR1 and CDR2 sequences are MNHEY and SMNVEV (reference sequence). Unmatched junction bases numbered 7, after V lost 7 bases and J lost 1 base. The CDR3 loop reads CASTLTGGWNTEAFF. CDR3 coding DNA: TGTGCCAGCACCCTGACAGGGGGTTGGAACACTGAAGCTTTCTTT.

This clonotype was counted a few times. V and J are TRBV12-3 or TRBV12-4 and TRBJ2-3; D possibly corresponds to TRBD2 (5 bases). With 7 bases removed from V and 3 bases from J, the gap between germline ends came to 14 bases. This CDR3 has 14 residues. The CDR3 sequence: CASTYELVTDTQYF. CDR3 bases: TGTGCCAGCACCTATGAACTAGTGACAGATACGCAGTATTTT.

The rearrangement uses TRBV5-6 and TRBJ2-3; D unclear. CDR1 is SGHDT, CDR2 YYEEEE, per germline. Between the trimmed V and J ends, which lost 0 bases and 4 bases, there was a span of 9 bases. This CDR3 has 14 amino acids. CDR3 sequence: CASSLGNAPDTQYF. The CDR3 region has the DNA TGTGCCAGCAGCTTGGGTAACGCTCCAGATACGCAGTATTTT.

This clonotype was observed many times. This chain uses TRBV20-1 with TRBJ1-2; the D gene is possibly TRBD1 (5 bases). Trimming removed 6 bases at V and 7 bases at J, with 15 bases between. Germline-derived CDR1 and CDR2 are DFQATT and SNEGSKA (reference sequence). The CDR3 covers 12 residues. The CDR3 sequence: CSAHTGRGGYTF. As DNA, the CDR3 is TGCAGTGCGCATACAGGCCGTGGTGGCTACACCTTC.

The sample holds many counts of this clonotype. The chain links TRBV7-7 to TRBJ2-1; the D call may be TRBD1 or TRBD2 (5 bases each). This CDR3 region has 14 residues. Germline CDR1 reads SSHAT; CDR2 reads FNYEAQ (reference sequence). The V end lost 5 bases, the J end lost 5 bases, and 13 bases lay between the germline ends. CDR3 in DNA: TGTGCCAGCAGCGCACGGGACGGGCACAATGAGCAGTTCTTC. Residues: CASSARDGHNEQFF.

This chain links TRBV6-1 with TRBJ2-5; no clear D gene. The CDR3 is made up of 16 amino acids. The germline V gene encodes CDR1 MNHNS and CDR2 SASEGT. Trimming took 4 bases from V and 3 from J, leaving 18 bases between them. CDR3 DNA: TGTGCCAGCAGTGGGGGAAATTACGGGCCCAAAGAGACCCAGTACTTC. Translated: CASSGGNYGPKETQYF.

The chain uses TRBV9 and TRBJ2-1, with TRBD2 matching over 10 bases. Germline assignment: CDR1 SGDLS and CDR2 YYNGEE. Unmatched junction bases numbered 12, after V lost 5 bases and J lost 7 bases. The CDR3 is 16 residues long. The CDR3 loop is CASSRGSGRAGNEQFF. The CDR3 DNA is TGTGCCAGCAGTCGGGGGAGCGGGAGGGCGGGGAATGAGCAGTTCTTC.

This clonotype was seen ten or more times. CDR3 amino acids: CASSFGNQPQHF. DNA of the CDR3: TGTGCCAGCAGTTTCGGAAATCAGCCCCAGCATTTT. V usage is TRBV28 and J usage is TRBJ1-5; D unclear. With 3 bases removed from V and 4 bases from J, the gap between germline ends came to 4 bases. This CDR3 is 12 amino acids long. The V gene's germline CDR1 is MDHEN and CDR2 SYDVKM.

The chain carries TRBV5-1 and TRBJ2-7, with unresolved D. The CDR3 consists of 15 residues. The V end lost 3 bases, the J end lost 2 bases, and 15 bases lay between the germline ends. From germline, CDR1 is SGHRS and CDR2 YFSETQ. The CDR3 is CASSSYSEVTYEQYF. The CDR3 coding sequence is TGCGCCAGCAGCTCGTACTCAGAAGTGACCTACGAGCAGTACTTC.

This clonotype was seen a few times. The V gene is TRBV7-9, the J gene TRBJ2-5; D may be TRBD2 (5 bases). The V end was cut by 6 bases, the J end by 5 bases, with 10 bases between. The germline V gene has CDR1 SEHNR and CDR2 FQNEAQ (reference sequence). This CDR3 is 12 amino acids long. The CDR3 bases are TGTGCCAGCAGTCAAGGCGGGGAGACCCAGTACTTC. Translated: CASSQGGETQYF. The variable domain in full, completed from reference TRBV7-9 and TRBJ2-5, reads DTGVSQNPRHKITKRGQNVTFRCDPISEHNRLYWYRQTLGQGPEFLTYFQNEAQLEKSRLLSDRFSAERPKGSFSTLEIQRTEQGDSAMYLCASSQGGETQYFGPGTRLLVL.

This clonotype was seen ten or more times. V and J are TRBV7-2 and TRBJ2-1; D remains ambiguous. V lost 6 bases and J lost 0, with 6 bases in between. The CDR3 has 13 amino acids. Germline V gives CDR1 SGHTA, CDR2 FQGNSA. The CDR3 here is CASRDSSYNEQFF. In DNA form, the CDR3 reads TGTGCCAGCAGGGATAGCTCCTACAATGAGCAGTTCTTC.

This clonotype was seen more than once but under ten times. The J gene is TRBJ1-1, the V gene TRBV5-6; the D gene is possibly TRBD1 (5 bases). Germline loops: CDR1 SGHDT, CDR2 YYEEEE. V lost 3 bases, J lost 5 bases, and 14 bases lay in between. The CDR3 runs 14 residues. The CDR3 loop reads CASSWALKGTEAFF. The CDR3 nucleotides are TGTGCCAGCAGCTGGGCCTTAAAGGGGACTGAAGCTTTCTTT.

CDR3 residues: CASSFYGGGADEQYF. The CDR3 DNA sequence: TGTGCCAGCAGCTTTTATGGCGGGGGGGCGGACGAGCAGTACTTC. The genes are TRBV7-8 and TRBJ2-7; 9 nucleotides match TRBD2. The CDR3 length is 15 residues. CDR1 is SGHVS and CDR2 is FQNEAQ in the germline V gene. Trimming removed 3 bases from V and 5 bases from J; junction bases left unmatched: 8. The variable domain in full, completed from reference TRBV7-8 and TRBJ2-7, reads GAGVSQSPRYKVAKRGQDVALRCDPISGHVSLFWYQQALGQGPEFLTYFQNEAQLDKSGLPSDRFFAERPEGSVSTLKIQRTQQEDSAVYLCASSFYGGGADEQYFGPGTRLTVT.

Ten or more counts support this clonotype. The chain has TRBV7-8 and TRBJ1-2; 9 bases match TRBD1. The CDR3 totals 15 residues. CDR1 SGHVS and CDR2 FQNEAQ come from the germline V gene. V shed 3 bases and J 4 bases; nucleotides not matched to a gene: 6. The CDR3 region has the DNA TGTGCCAGCAGCTTCTCCGGGACAGGGACCTATGGCTACACCTTC. Its translation is CASSFSGTGTYGYTF.

This chain connects TRBV9 to TRBJ2-7, with 7 nucleotides matching TRBD2. The CDR3 has 15 residues. J gave up 4 bases and V 3 bases, and 10 bases lay outside the gene matches. Germline lookup yields CDR1 SGDLS and CDR2 YYNGEE. CDR3 residues: CASSASGNGLYEQYF. Written as DNA, the CDR3 is TGTGCCAGCAGCGCAAGCGGGAACGGTCTTTACGAGCAGTACTTC. The whole variable domain, remainder taken from reference TRBV9 and TRBJ2-7, is DSGVTQTPKHLITATGQRVTLRCSPRSGDLSVYWYQQSLDQGLQFLIQYYNGEERAKGNILERFSAQQFPDLHSELNLSSLELGDSALYFCASSASGNGLYEQYFGPGTRLTVT.

The chain couples TRBV7-9 to TRBJ1-1; 8 nucleotides align to TRBD1. The CDR3 contains 17 residues. J lost 2 bases, V lost 2 bases, and 10 bases had no gene match. Germline CDR1 and CDR2: SEHNR and FQNEAQ (reference sequence). The CDR3 region has the DNA TGTGCCAGCAGCTTAACATCCGTCAGGGGGCGAAACACTGAAGCTTTCTTT. Amino acid sequence: CASSLTSVRGRNTEAFF.

The chain recombines TRBV20-1 with TRBJ2-3; D may be TRBD2 (6 bases). V was shortened by 2 bases and J by 2 bases, with 17 bases between the two germline ends. The germline V gene encodes CDR1 DFQATT and CDR2 SNEGSKA (reference sequence). This CDR3 has 16 amino acids. CDR3 coding DNA: TGCAGTGCTAGACTTGCAGCGGGCCTACCCACAGATACGCAGTATTTT. It codes for CSARLAAGLPTDTQYF.

This clonotype was picked up a small number of times. This chain uses TRBV7-2 with TRBJ1-2; perhaps TRBD1 as D (5 bases). Germline V CDR1 and CDR2: SGHTA, FQGNSA. The V end was cut by 1 base, the J end by 8 bases, with 14 bases between. The length of the CDR3 is 14 residues. In nucleotides, the CDR3 is TGTGCCAGCAGCTTAGGTTCGGAGGGGTTAGGCTACACCTTC. Translated, it gives CASSLGSEGLGYTF. Variable domain in full (rest from reference TRBV7-2 and TRBJ1-2): GAGVSQSPSNKVTEKGKDVELRCDPISGHTALYWYRQSLGQGLEFLIYFQGNSAPDKSGLPSDRFSAERTGGSVSTLTIQRTQQEDSAVYLCASSLGSEGLGYTFGSGTRLTVV.

This chain connects TRBV5-1 to TRBJ2-2; D not resolved. Germline V CDR1 and CDR2: SGHRS, YFSETQ. Deletions cut 0 bases from V and 0 bases from J, with 6 bases between. The CDR3 extends over 15 amino acids. The CDR3 nucleotides read TGCGCCAGCAGCTTGGTCGTATCGAACACCGGGGAGCTGTTTTTT. It translates to CASSLVVSNTGELFF.

The rearrangement links TRBV5-5 to TRBJ1-1, with a possible D match to TRBD1 (5 bases). V lost 4 bases and J 4 bases, leaving 11 bases between the germline ends. Germline CDR1 SGHKS, CDR2 YYEKEE (reference sequence). This CDR3 comprises 13 residues. CDR3 region: CASSLLQGTEAFF. The CDR3, as DNA: TGTGCCAGCAGCCTGCTCCAGGGCACTGAAGCTTTCTTT.

The rearrangement uses TRBV9 and TRBJ2-5; D not resolved. CDR1 SGDLS and CDR2 YYNGEE come from the germline V gene. The germline V and J ends were trimmed by 3 bases and 5 bases, with 8 bases remaining between them. This CDR3 is 12 amino acids long. The CDR3 bases are TGTGCCAGCAGCGGCCTGGGGGAGACCCAGTACTTC. Translating it yields CASSGLGETQYF.

This clonotype has only a few counts. V usage is TRBV7-9 and J usage is TRBJ2-7, with 10 nucleotides matching TRBD2. Looked up from germline, CDR1 is SEHNR and CDR2 is FQNEAQ (reference sequence). The ends lost 6 bases at V and 6 bases at J; junction bases unmatched: 2. This CDR3 is built from 12 residues. CDR3 loop: CASRIAGGEQYF. The CDR3, as DNA: TGTGCCAGCAGAATAGCGGGAGGCGAGCAGTACTTC.